The 11 T cell receptor beta chains presented below share a single source sample, sequenced in a study of T-cell reconstitution after alpha-beta-depleted transplantation in children. Preparing the TCRbeta library involved the use of unique molecular identifiers. TCRdb recomputed calls from the PCR reads with MiXCR, one row per CDR3 protein. This table has around 670,000 distinct CDR3 sequences, over 10% appearing once. The sample consisted of PBMCs, taken before TCRalphabeta/CD19-depleted stem cell transplant. These receptors all stem from a girl under 10 years old with congenital amegakaryocytic thrombocytopenia, due to receive a stem cell transplant.

This clonotype was recorded many times. V gene TRBV10-2 combines with J gene TRBJ1-1, with D hard to call. The CDR3 is 14 residues long. CDR1 and CDR2 from the germline V gene are WSHSY and SAAADI. Trimming removed 6 bases from V and 1 base from J, with 12 bases in between. CDR3 residues: CASSADIRNTEAFF. Here the CDR3 DNA reads TGCGCCAGCAGCGCTGACATCAGGAACACTGAAGCTTTCTTT.

In this sample, this clonotype turned up a few times. The chain combines TRBV5-8 with TRBJ2-7; D not resolved. CDR1 and CDR2 (germline): SGHTS, YDEGEE. Trimming took 0 bases from V and 1 from J, leaving 11 bases between them. The CDR3 length is 15 residues. CDR3 sequence: CASSLEWLGSYEQYF. CDR3 coding DNA: TGTGCCAGCAGCTTGGAGTGGCTGGGTTCCTACGAGCAGTACTTC.

The sample holds a few counts of this clonotype. The CDR3 loop reads CATAGRFFYGYTF. The CDR3 DNA reads as TGTGCCACCGCAGGGAGGTTTTTCTATGGCTACACCTTC. The chain combines TRBV7-9 with TRBJ1-2; D is perhaps TRBD1 (5 bases). This CDR3 region has 13 residues. V was clipped by 10 bases and J by 4 bases, with 16 bases between them. Per germline, CDR1 SEHNR and CDR2 FQNEAQ (reference sequence).

This clonotype has a count of ten or more. The genes are TRBV20-1 and TRBJ2-1; D is undetermined. Germline V gene data show CDR1 as DFQATT and CDR2 as SNEGSKA (reference sequence). V gave up 1 base and J gave up 7 bases, with 11 bases separating them. This CDR3 has 13 amino acids. This CDR3 is CSARADPDNEQFF. CDR3 bases: TGCAGTGCTAGAGCTGATCCAGATAATGAGCAGTTCTTC.

This chain links TRBV7-9 with TRBJ2-3; D gene uncertain. CDR1 is SEHNR, CDR2 FQNEAQ, per germline (reference sequence). This CDR3 spans 13 amino acids. V dropped 6 bases and J dropped 7 bases, with 14 bases sitting between them. The CDR3 nucleotides read TGTGCCAGCAGTTCTCCCCTCTTCCATACGCAGTATTTT. Translating gives CASSSPLFHTQYF.

This clonotype was picked up many times. The chain is built from TRBV5-1 and TRBJ2-1, with 11 bases fitting TRBD2. The CDR3 consists of 15 residues. V lost 5 bases, J lost 10 bases, and 11 bases stayed unmatched. Germline V CDR1 and CDR2: SGHRS, YFSETQ. CDR3 bases: TGCGCCAGCAGGCCTCCTAGCGGGAGGTTGGGAGAGCAGTTCTTC. It translates to CASRPPSGRLGEQFF.

The chain joins TRBV20-1 to TRBJ2-3; 8 bases map to TRBD2. Germline V gene sequence: CDR1 DFQATT, CDR2 SNEGSKA (reference sequence). The ends lost 5 bases at V and 7 bases at J; junction bases unmatched: 11. The CDR3 totals 14 residues. In DNA, the CDR3 is TGCAGTGCTTCCTTTCCAGCGGGAGAAAATACGCAGTATTTT. Protein sequence: CSASFPAGENTQYF.

This clonotype occurred a few times. The J gene is TRBJ2-7, the V gene TRBV5-1; 11 bases align to TRBD2. In germline, CDR1 is SGHRS, CDR2 YFSETQ. The V and J ends lost 4 bases and 2 bases, in that order; junction bases with no gene match: 2. CDR3 size: 14 residues. The CDR3 loop is CASSQTSGTYEQYF. CDR3 in DNA: TGCGCCAGCAGCCAGACTAGCGGGACCTACGAGCAGTACTTC.

The chain employs TRBV18 and TRBJ1-1, with unresolved D. The length of the CDR3 is 15 residues. V dropped 1 base and J dropped 1 base, with 10 bases sitting between them. Germline-derived CDR1 and CDR2 are KGHSH and LQKENI. Here the CDR3 reads CASSPRDRWNTEAFF. The CDR3 DNA reads TGTGCCAGCTCACCACGAGACCGCTGGAACACTGAAGCTTTCTTT.

This clonotype was recorded at least ten times. The chain has TRBV10-3 and TRBJ2-3; possibly TRBD1 or TRBD2 for D (6 bases each). The CDR3 totals 13 residues. Germline CDR1 reads ENHRY; CDR2 reads SYGVKD. As DNA, the CDR3 is TGTGCGCGTGGGGGGCGAGTACCAGATACGCAGTATTTT. Protein product: CARGGRVPDTQYF.

This clonotype has only a few counts. The gene calls are TRBV20-1 and TRBJ2-1; 9 bases match TRBD1. Germline assignment: CDR1 DFQATT and CDR2 SNEGSKA (reference sequence). The CDR3 is 17 residues long. With 3 bases clipped from V and 2 bases from J, the junction kept 11 bases outside the gene matches. The CDR3 reads CSARGTGKNLPYNEQFF. The DNA for the CDR3 is TGCAGTGCTAGGGGGACAGGGAAAAACCTTCCCTACAATGAGCAGTTCTTC.